The 22 T cell receptor beta chains listed next were all sequenced from one sample in a study of spatial heterogeneity in lung cancer. TCRdb redid the calling of the 5' RACE reads with MiXCR, one entry per CDR3 protein. Of tens of thousands of distinct CDR3 sequences listed, about an eighth are singletons. Time point: sample taken at primary tumor resection. The sequencing used PBMCs, collected at surgery. These TCRs come from a male donor with early-stage non-small cell lung cancer.

The V gene is TRBV20-1, the J gene TRBJ2-7; 11 bases map to TRBD2. Germline CDR1 DFQATT, CDR2 SNEGSKA (reference sequence). The junction had 17 bases not matched to a gene; V was cut back by 0 bases and J by 4 bases. The CDR3 is made up of 19 amino acids. CDR3 region: CSARDWGLADKKVGYEQYF. CDR3 coding DNA: TGCAGTGCTAGAGATTGGGGACTAGCGGATAAAAAAGTCGGATACGAGCAGTACTTC.

The chain employs TRBV4-1 and TRBJ2-2; D is perhaps TRBD2 (6 bases). V shed 3 bases and J shed 2 bases, with 13 bases lying between them. Germline CDR1 and CDR2: MGHRA and YSYEKL. CDR3 size: 16 residues. The DNA for the CDR3 is TGCGCCAGCAGCCACGACCGGGAGACTAACACCGGGGAGCTGTTTTTT. This translates into CASSHDRETNTGELFF.

The chain combines TRBV4-3 with TRBJ2-7; 9 nucleotides agree with TRBD1. The V gene end was trimmed by 0 bases and the J gene end by 3 bases; junction bases not matched to a gene: 3. Germline assignment: CDR1 LGHNA and CDR2 YSLEER. This CDR3 contains 15 residues. The CDR3 loop reads CASSQDPGQGYEQYF. CDR3 DNA: TGCGCCAGCAGCCAAGATCCGGGACAGGGCTACGAGCAGTACTTC.

This chain uses TRBV6-6 with TRBJ2-7; 8 nucleotides agree with TRBD2. Germline loops: CDR1 MNHNY, CDR2 SVGAGI (reference sequence). This CDR3 comprises 14 residues. Unmatched junction bases numbered 8, after V lost 8 bases and J lost 2 bases. The DNA of the CDR3 is TGTGCCAGCTCGGGGGGGGTTACACCCTACGAGCAGTACTTC. Translating it yields CASSGGVTPYEQYF.

The V gene is TRBV20-1, the J gene TRBJ2-3, with D tentatively TRBD2 (6 bases). Trimming shortened V by 1 base and J by 6 bases, and 14 bases separated the two germline ends. Germline V lookup: CDR1 DFQATT, CDR2 SNEGSKA (reference sequence). The CDR3 has 14 amino acids. The DNA for the CDR3 is TGCAGTGCTAGAGCGCGCGGGGTTGGGGATACGCAGTATTTT. Amino acids: CSARARGVGDTQYF.

In its sample, this clonotype was seen a few times. CDR3 amino acids: CASSARTGSFNYGYTF. The DNA for the CDR3 is TGTGCCAGCAGTGCTCGGACAGGGTCCTTTAACTATGGCTACACCTTC. The rearrangement links TRBV2 to TRBJ1-2; 8 bases agree with TRBD1. Germline trimming cut 4 bases from V and 1 base from J; bases unmatched to any gene: 8. The CDR3 spans 16 residues. CDR1 SNHLY and CDR2 FYNNEI come from the germline V gene.

The chain links TRBV13 to TRBJ1-4; TRBD1 agrees at 8 bases. The CDR3 consists of 16 residues. The V segment lost 4 bases and the J segment 6 bases; nucleotides outside the gene matches: 10. Per germline, CDR1 PRHDT and CDR2 FYEKMQ (reference sequence). The CDR3: CASSSKWGTGDEKLFF. The CDR3 DNA follows: TGTGCCAGCAGCTCCAAGTGGGGGACAGGAGATGAAAAACTGTTTTTT.

The CDR3: CSAFSGGNTEAFF. DNA for the CDR3: TGCAGTGCCTTTTCCGGGGGAAACACTGAAGCTTTCTTT. This chain connects TRBV20-1 to TRBJ1-1; the D gene is possibly TRBD1 (5 bases). This CDR3 comprises 13 residues. V shed 6 bases and J shed 2 bases, with 13 bases lying between them. CDR1 is DFQATT, CDR2 SNEGSKA, per germline (reference sequence).

V and J are TRBV14 and TRBJ1-6, with unresolved D. Between the trimmed V and J ends, which lost 4 bases and 7 bases, there was a span of 14 bases. Germline CDR1 and CDR2: SGHDN and FVKESK. This CDR3 contains 15 residues. The CDR3 nucleotides are TGTGCCAGCAGCCCCGGCGGAGGCCGGAATTCACCCCTCCACTTT. Translation: CASSPGGGRNSPLHF.

This clonotype was seen repeatedly, ten times or more. V gene TRBV6-2 or TRBV6-3 combines with J gene TRBJ2-2; D not certain. This CDR3 is built from 12 residues. Germline CDR1 and CDR2: MNHEY and SVGEGT. Trimming stripped 8 bases from V and 5 bases from J, with 9 bases between. DNA of the CDR3: TGTGCCAGCGAACGGCTAACCGGGGAGCTGTTTTTT. Translation: CASERLTGELFF.

This clonotype was recorded a few times. The chain has TRBV7-9 and TRBJ2-7, with TRBD2 matching 7 bases. The CDR3 extends over 16 amino acids. Germline V CDR1 and CDR2: SEHNR, FQNEAQ (reference sequence). V lost 2 bases, J lost 0 bases, and 7 bases stayed unmatched. CDR3 DNA sequence: TGTGCCAGCAGCTTAATGTTAGCGGGCAGCTCCTACGAGCAGTACTTC. Encoded protein: CASSLMLAGSSYEQYF.

The genes are TRBV7-6 and TRBJ2-1, with D maybe TRBD2 (7 bases). CDR1 and CDR2 (germline): SGHVS, FNYEAQ. There are 15 residues in the CDR3. The V end lost 5 bases, the J end lost 9 bases, and 20 bases lay between the germline ends. As DNA, the CDR3 is TGTGCCAGCAGCCCTCGACGTCGGGGGGCGTTTGAGCAGTTCTTC. Translation: CASSPRRRGAFEQFF.

The chain uses TRBV6-1 and TRBJ1-2; no reliable D call. Germline-derived CDR1 and CDR2 are MNHNS and SASEGT. The V gene lost 3 bases and the J gene lost 0 bases, with 8 bases spanning the gap. This CDR3 has 14 residues. The CDR3 protein is CASSDLQSNYGYTF. CDR3 DNA: TGTGCCAGCAGTGATCTTCAGTCTAACTATGGCTACACCTTC.

This chain uses TRBV28 with TRBJ2-3; a possible D gene is TRBD2 (5 bases). From germline, CDR1 is MDHEN and CDR2 SYDVKM. The CDR3 spans 15 residues. The V and J ends lost 3 bases and 5 bases respectively, with 15 bases between them. DNA of the CDR3: TGTGCCAGCAGTTTCCCGGGGATATTAAGAGATACGCAGTATTTT. This gives the protein CASSFPGILRDTQYF.

This clonotype was observed many times. This sequence joins TRBV6-5 and TRBJ2-7; D not resolved. The germline CDR1 and CDR2 sequences are MNHEY and SVGAGI. The CDR3 runs to 11 residues. V was shortened by 0 bases and J by 5 bases, with 2 bases between the two germline ends. CDR3 in amino acids: CASSYSDEQYF. In DNA, the CDR3 is TGTGCCAGCAGTTACTCGGACGAGCAGTACTTC.

This clonotype was seen a handful of times. The rearrangement uses TRBV12-3 or TRBV12-4 and TRBJ2-7; D is possibly TRBD2 (5 bases). Trimming took off 6 bases at V and 0 bases at J, with 15 bases between the two ends. The CDR3 has 15 residues. The CDR3 loop reads CASRGERRDSYEQYF. The CDR3, as DNA: TGTGCCAGCAGGGGAGAGCGGAGAGACTCCTACGAGCAGTACTTC.

This clonotype was recorded a few times. The chain has TRBV10-3 and TRBJ2-3, with 14 bases aligning to TRBD2. Unmatched junction bases numbered 7, after V lost 8 bases and J lost 0 bases. CDR3 length: 17 residues. Germline assignment: CDR1 ENHRY and CDR2 SYGVKD. The CDR3 loop is CAIGGTSGGPSTDTQYF. CDR3 DNA: TGTGCCATCGGCGGGACTAGCGGGGGCCCTAGCACAGATACGCAGTATTTT.

This CDR3 reads CASSYSNLNTEAFF. In DNA, the CDR3 is TGTGCCAGCAGTTACTCGAACCTGAACACTGAAGCTTTCTTT. The rearrangement joins TRBV6-6 to TRBJ1-1; unclear D gene. The CDR3 loop spans 14 amino acids. Trimming removed 0 bases from V and 0 bases from J, with 5 bases in between. Germline CDR1 is MNHNY and CDR2 is SVGAGI (reference sequence).

This clonotype was counted only a few times. The chain has TRBV5-1 and TRBJ2-3, with D unclear. Trimming removed 3 bases from V and 9 bases from J, with 8 bases in between. Germline loops: CDR1 SGHRS, CDR2 YFSETQ. The CDR3 is 11 amino acids. CDR3 bases: TGCGCCAGCAGCTCCCAACAAACGCAGTATTTT. Translated: CASSSQQTQYF.

This clonotype was seen a few times. The chain joins TRBV7-8 to TRBJ1-1, with 7 bases lining up with TRBD1. The V gene's germline CDR1 is SGHVS and CDR2 FQNEAQ. The CDR3 has 15 amino acids. With 2 bases clipped from V and 3 bases from J, the junction kept 6 bases outside the gene matches. CDR3 residues: CASSLTGRGDTEAFF. In DNA, the CDR3 is TGTGCCAGCAGCTTAACGGGCAGGGGGGACACTGAAGCTTTCTTT.

This clonotype was seen more than once but under ten times. This chain joins TRBV29-1 and TRBJ2-1; tentative D call: TRBD2 (5 bases). Germline V lookup: CDR1 SQVTM, CDR2 ANQGSEA. Trimming removed 4 bases from V and 10 bases from J, with 11 bases in between. This CDR3 is 11 amino acids long. The CDR3 here is CSVASSYEQFF. CDR3 coding DNA: TGCAGCGTTGCTTCTAGCTACGAGCAGTTCTTC.

Only a few counts were recorded for this clonotype. J is TRBJ1-2 and V is TRBV9; D is possibly TRBD1 (5 bases). V was trimmed by 2 bases and J by 1 base, leaving 9 bases between them. The germline gives CDR1 SGDLS, CDR2 YYNGEE. This CDR3 has 14 residues. This chain's CDR3 is CASSVTGHNYGYTF. In DNA form, the CDR3 reads TGTGCCAGCAGCGTTACAGGACATAACTATGGCTACACCTTC.